This TCR beta chain was profiled in a study of CXCR3-negative and CXCR3-positive naive CD8 T cells. Study-wide background: A total of roughly 140 million TRB reads was generated, with about 1.5 +/- 0.3 million per library.

Germline-derived CDR1 and CDR2 are SNHLY and FYNNEI. The CDR3 has 13 residues. Libraries were UMI-labeled 5' RACE TRB cDNA. TCRdb reworked the 5' RACE reads into one entry per CDR3 protein, no DNA. In all, the sample yields around 7,000 distinct CDR3 sequences. Points from the study as a whole: Naive CXCR3-positive cells had TRB CDR3s more hydrophobic than those of CXCR3-negative naive cells. Both of the naive subsets showed about the same high diversity, but memory CD8+ cells had much less. Researchers reported similar TRBV-TRBJ usage in naive CXCR3-negative and CXCR3-positive cells, though memory differed.

Note on this clonotype: Its antigen is currently unknown.

This TCR was sampled from a human donor in good health. Some clones in this sample may be carry-over from other donors' samples. The V gene is TRBV2, the J gene TRBJ2-1. The specimen was naive CXCR3+ CD8+ T cells from blood. Subset specified: CD45RO-CCR7+CD27+CD95- naive CD8+ T cells expressing CXCR3 (TNR3+). The CDR3 loop reads CASSEYRTGEQFF.